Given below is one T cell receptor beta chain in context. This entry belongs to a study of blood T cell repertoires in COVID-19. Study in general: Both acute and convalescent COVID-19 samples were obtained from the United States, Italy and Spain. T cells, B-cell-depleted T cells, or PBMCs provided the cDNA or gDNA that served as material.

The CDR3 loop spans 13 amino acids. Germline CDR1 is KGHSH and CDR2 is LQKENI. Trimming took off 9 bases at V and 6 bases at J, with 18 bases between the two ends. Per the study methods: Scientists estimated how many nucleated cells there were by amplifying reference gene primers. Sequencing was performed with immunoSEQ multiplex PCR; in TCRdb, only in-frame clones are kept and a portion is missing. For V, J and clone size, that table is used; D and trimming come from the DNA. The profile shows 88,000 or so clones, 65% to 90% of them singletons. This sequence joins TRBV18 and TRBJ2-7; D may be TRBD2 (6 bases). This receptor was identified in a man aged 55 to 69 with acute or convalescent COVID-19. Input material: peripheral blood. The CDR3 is CASRLREIGEQYF. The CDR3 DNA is TGTGCCAGTAGGTTGCGGGAAATCGGCGAGCAGTACTTC.